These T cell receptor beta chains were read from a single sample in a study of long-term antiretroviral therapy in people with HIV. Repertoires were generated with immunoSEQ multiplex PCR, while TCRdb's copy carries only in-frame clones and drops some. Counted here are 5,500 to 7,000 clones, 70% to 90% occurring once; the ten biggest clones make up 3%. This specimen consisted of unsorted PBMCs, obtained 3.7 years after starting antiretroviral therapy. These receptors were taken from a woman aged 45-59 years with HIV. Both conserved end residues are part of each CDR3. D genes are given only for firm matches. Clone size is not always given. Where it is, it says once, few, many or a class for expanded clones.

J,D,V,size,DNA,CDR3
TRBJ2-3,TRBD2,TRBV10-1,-,TGCGCCAGCAGTGAGTCGATGGTCTCAGGCACTAGCGGGAGGGATACGCAGTATTTT,CASSESMVSGTSGRDTQYF
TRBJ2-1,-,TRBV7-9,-,TGTGCCAGCAGTTACGGGTTTTCTGAGCAGTTCTTC,CASSYGFSEQFF
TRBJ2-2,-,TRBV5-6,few,TGTGCCAGCAGCTCGGGACCGATGAACACCGGGGAGCTGTTTTTT,CASSSGPMNTGELFF
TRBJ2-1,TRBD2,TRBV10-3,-,TGTGCCATCAGTGAGTCTACGGGGGGGCGCCTACGGTACAATGAGCAGTTCTTC,CAISESTGGRLRYNEQFF
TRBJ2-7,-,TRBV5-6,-,TGTGCCAGAAGGCCCACTAGCCCCCTCTACGAGCAGTACTTC,CARRPTSPLYEQYF
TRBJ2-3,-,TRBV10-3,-,TGTGCCATCAGTAAGGGGGCGGGGAGAGATACGCAGTATTTT,CAISKGAGRDTQYF
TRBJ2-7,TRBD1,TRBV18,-,TGTGCCAGCTCACCAGCAAACAGGGGTAGCTCCTACGAGCAGTACTTC,CASSPANRGSSYEQYF
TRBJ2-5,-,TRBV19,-,TGTGCCAGTAGTCTTGGTAAGGGAGACGGAGAGACCCAGTACTTC,CASSLGKGDGETQYF
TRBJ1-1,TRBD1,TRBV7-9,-,TGTGCCAGCAGCCCCCAGACCGGGACAGAGATCCGTGAAGCTTTCTTT,CASSPQTGTEIREAFF
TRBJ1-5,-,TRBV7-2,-,TGTGCCAGCAGCTTACGACAGGTCGGTCAGCCCCAGCATTTT,CASSLRQVGQPQHF
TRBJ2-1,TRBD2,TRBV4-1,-,TGCGCCAGCAGCCAGGAATCGACTAGCGGGAGGGTTGAGCAGTTCTTC,CASSQESTSGRVEQFF
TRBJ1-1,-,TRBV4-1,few,TGCGCCAGCAGCCAAGATGTCCCCCCACAGAACACTGAAGCTTTCTTT,CASSQDVPPQNTEAFF
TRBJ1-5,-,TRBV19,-,TGTGCCAGCCGCGGGACCGCTTGGAATCAGCCCCAGCATTTT,CASRGTAWNQPQHF
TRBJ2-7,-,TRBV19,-,TGTGCCAGTACCACACAGGGTCCTCGGGGCTCCTACGAGCAGTACTTC,CASTTQGPRGSYEQYF
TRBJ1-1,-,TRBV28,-,TGTGCCAGCAATTTGGGGAGTTACACTGAAGCTTTCTTT,CASNLGSYTEAFF
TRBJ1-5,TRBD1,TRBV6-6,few,TGTGCCAGCAGTCAACAGGGGAGCAGTCAGCCCCAGCATTTT,CASSQQGSSQPQHF
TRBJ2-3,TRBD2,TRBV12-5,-,TGTGCTAGTGGTTCAGGCACGACTAGCATAGGCACAGATACGCAGTATTTT,CASGSGTTSIGTDTQYF
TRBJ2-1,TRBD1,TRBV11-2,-,TGTGCCAGCAGCGTCGGACAGGGGGAGTACAATGAGCAGTTCTTC,CASSVGQGEYNEQFF
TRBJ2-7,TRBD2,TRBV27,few,TGTGCCAGCATGAGACTAGCGGGAGAAGTGGTGCAGTACTTC,CASMRLAGEVVQYF
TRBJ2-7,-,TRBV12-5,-,TGTGCTAGTGGTTTGGTACGCCGAACAGGGCACTACGAGCAGTACTTC,CASGLVRRTGHYEQYF
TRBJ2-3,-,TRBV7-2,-,TGTGCCAGCAGCCTCCTGGTGGGGGATACGCAGTATTTT,CASSLLVGDTQYF
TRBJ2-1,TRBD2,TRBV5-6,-,TGTGCCAGCAGCTTGCTAGCGGGAGCCTCCAATGAGCAGTTCTTC,CASSLLAGASNEQFF
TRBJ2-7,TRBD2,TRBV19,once,TGTGCCAGTAGTGATCCCGGGACTAGCTTCTACGAGCAGTACTTC,CASSDPGTSFYEQYF
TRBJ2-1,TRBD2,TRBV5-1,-,TGCGCCAGCAGATATCGACTAGCGGAGAATGAGCAGTTCTTC,CASRYRLAENEQFF
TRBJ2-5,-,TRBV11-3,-,TGTGCCAGCAGCTTGCTGGACGGTGAGACCCAGTACTTC,CASSLLDGETQYF
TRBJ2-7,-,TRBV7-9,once,TGTGCCAGCAGCTCCACTTACGGCGTCACCAATTACGAGCAGTACTTC,CASSSTYGVTNYEQYF
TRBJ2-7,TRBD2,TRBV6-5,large,TGTGCCAGCAGTTACTCGCTAGCGGAGTACGAGCAGTACTTC,CASSYSLAEYEQYF
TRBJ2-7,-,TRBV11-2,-,TGTGCCAGCAGCCGCAACAGGGAATCAAGTCTGGGTCCCGAGCAGTACTTC,CASSRNRESSLGPEQYF
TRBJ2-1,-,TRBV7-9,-,TGTGCCAGCAGCTTAGGGGTTGGTACAGACAATGAGCAGTTCTTC,CASSLGVGTDNEQFF
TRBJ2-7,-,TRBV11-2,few,TGTGCCAGCAGCTTATTGGGACCCACCTACGAGCAGTACTTC,CASSLLGPTYEQYF
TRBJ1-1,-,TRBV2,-,TGTGCCAGCAAGTATAACACTGAAGCTTTCTTT,CASKYNTEAFF
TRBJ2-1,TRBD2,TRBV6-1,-,TGTGCCAGCAGTGAGTCCGGGACTAGCGGGAGTTCCTACAATGAGCAGTTCTTC,CASSESGTSGSSYNEQFF
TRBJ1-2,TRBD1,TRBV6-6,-,TGTGCCAGCACCGAACAGGGGAGCTATGGCTACACCTTC,CASTEQGSYGYTF
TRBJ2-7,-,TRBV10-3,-,TGTGCCATCAGTGATCCCCACTACGAGCAGTACTTC,CAISDPHYEQYF
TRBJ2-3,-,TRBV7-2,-,TGTGCCAGCAGCTTAATGGGGGGAGCGGATACGCAGTATTTT,CASSLMGGADTQYF
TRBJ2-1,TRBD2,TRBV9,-,TGTGCCAGCGGAGGCGGGAGAGGATTGGATGAGCAGTTCTTC,CASGGGRGLDEQFF
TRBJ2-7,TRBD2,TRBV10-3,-,TGTGCCATCAGCGAGGGACTAGCGGCCTACGAGCAGTACTTC,CAISEGLAAYEQYF
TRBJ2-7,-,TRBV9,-,TGTGCCAGCAGCGTATCCCTCAACGAGCAGTACTTC,CASSVSLNEQYF
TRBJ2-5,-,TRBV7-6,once,TGTGCCAGCAGCTTTTTTTTGGAGACCCAGTACTTC,CASSFFLETQYF
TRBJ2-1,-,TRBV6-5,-,TGTGCCAGCAGCCAGTCCGTAAGCTCCTACAATGAGCAGTTCTTC,CASSQSVSSYNEQFF
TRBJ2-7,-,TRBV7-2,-,TGTGCCAGCAGCTCACAGGGCCACGAGCAGTACTTC,CASSSQGHEQYF
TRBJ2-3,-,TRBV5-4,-,TGTGCCAGCAGCTTGGCTCTCCTTACCTATTCAGATACGCAGTATTTT,CASSLALLTYSDTQYF
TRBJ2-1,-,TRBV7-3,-,TGTGCCAGCAGTCCAGGGGGGGGCTACAATGAGCAGTTCTTC,CASSPGGGYNEQFF
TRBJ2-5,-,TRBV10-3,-,TGTGCCATCAGTGTGGCAGGAATAGAGACCCAGTACTTC,CAISVAGIETQYF
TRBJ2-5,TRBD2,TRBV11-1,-,TGTGCCAGCAGTGGACTAGCGGATCAAGAGACCCAGTACTTC,CASSGLADQETQYF
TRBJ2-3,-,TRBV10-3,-,TGTGCCATCAGTGGGGACGGAATCACAGATACGCAGTATTTT,CAISGDGITDTQYF
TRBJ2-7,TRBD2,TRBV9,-,TGTGCCAGCGGCGGGAGGGAGCTCTCCTACGAGCAGTACTTC,CASGGRELSYEQYF
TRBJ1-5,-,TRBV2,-,TGTGCCAGCACTTCGGTAAAGGAACAGCCCCAGCATTTT,CASTSVKEQPQHF
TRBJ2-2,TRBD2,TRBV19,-,TGTGCCAGTAGTATGTGGCCTAGCGGGATAACCGGGGAGCTGTTTTTT,CASSMWPSGITGELFF